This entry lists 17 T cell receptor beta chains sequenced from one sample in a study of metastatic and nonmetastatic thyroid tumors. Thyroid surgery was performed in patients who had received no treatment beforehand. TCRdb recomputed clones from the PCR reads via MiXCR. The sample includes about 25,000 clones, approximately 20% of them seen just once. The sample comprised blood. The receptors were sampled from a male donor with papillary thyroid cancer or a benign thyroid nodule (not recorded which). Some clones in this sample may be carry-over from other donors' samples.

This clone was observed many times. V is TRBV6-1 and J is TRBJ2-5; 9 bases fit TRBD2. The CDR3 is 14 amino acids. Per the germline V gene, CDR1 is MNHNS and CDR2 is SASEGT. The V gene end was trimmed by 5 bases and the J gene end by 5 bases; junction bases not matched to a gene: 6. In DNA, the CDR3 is TGTGCCAGCAGTTTAGCGGGAGTAGGGGAGACCCAGTACTTC. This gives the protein CASSLAGVGETQYF.

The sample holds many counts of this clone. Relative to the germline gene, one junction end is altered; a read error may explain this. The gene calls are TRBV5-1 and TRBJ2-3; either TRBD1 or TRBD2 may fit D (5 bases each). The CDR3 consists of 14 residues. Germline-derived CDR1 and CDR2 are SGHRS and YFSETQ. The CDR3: CASNLGVSTDTQYF. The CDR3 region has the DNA TGCGCCAGCAACTTGGGGGTCAGCACAGATACGCAGTATTTT.

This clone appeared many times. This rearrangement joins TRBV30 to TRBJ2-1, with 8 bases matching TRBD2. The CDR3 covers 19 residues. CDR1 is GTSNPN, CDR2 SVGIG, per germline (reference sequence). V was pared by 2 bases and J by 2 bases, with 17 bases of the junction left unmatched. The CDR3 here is CAWSPTGMGSGTTYNEQFF. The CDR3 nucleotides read TGTGCCTGGAGTCCAACGGGGATGGGTAGCGGGACTACCTACAATGAGCAGTTCTTC.

CDR3 in amino acids: CASSLDETGATEAFF. The CDR3 coding sequence is TGTGCCAGCAGCCTCGACGAAACAGGGGCCACTGAAGCTTTCTTT. This chain joins TRBV7-2 and TRBJ1-1, with 7 bases fitting TRBD1. Losses at the gene ends were 5 bases for V and 4 bases for J; bases not matched to a gene: 10. This CDR3 comprises 15 residues. Germline values: CDR1 SGHTA, CDR2 FQGNSA.

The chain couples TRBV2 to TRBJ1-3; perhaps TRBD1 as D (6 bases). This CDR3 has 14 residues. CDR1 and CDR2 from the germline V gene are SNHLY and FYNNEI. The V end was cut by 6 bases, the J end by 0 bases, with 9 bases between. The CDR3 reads CASRYRDSGNTIYF. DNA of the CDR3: TGTGCCAGCAGATACAGGGACTCTGGAAACACCATATATTTT.

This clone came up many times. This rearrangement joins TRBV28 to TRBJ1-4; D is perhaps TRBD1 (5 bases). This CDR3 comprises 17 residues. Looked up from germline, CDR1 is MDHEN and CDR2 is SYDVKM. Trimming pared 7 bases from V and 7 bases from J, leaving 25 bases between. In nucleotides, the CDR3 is TGTGCCAGCAAACCAGGGCGGGCAGGGTCGGGGGGTGAAAAACTGTTTTTT. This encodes CASKPGRAGSGGEKLFF.

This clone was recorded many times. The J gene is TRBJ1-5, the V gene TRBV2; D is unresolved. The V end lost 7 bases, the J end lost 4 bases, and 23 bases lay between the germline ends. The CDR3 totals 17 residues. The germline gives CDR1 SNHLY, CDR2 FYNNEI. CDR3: CASTGLRAPDPNQPQHF. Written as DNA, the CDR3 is TGTGCCAGCACAGGTCTTCGAGCACCGGACCCGAATCAGCCCCAGCATTTT. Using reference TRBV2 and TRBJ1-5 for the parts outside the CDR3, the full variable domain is EPEVTQTPSHQVTQMGQEVILRCVPISNHLYFYWYRQILGQKVEFLVSFYNNEISEKSEIFDDQFSVERPDGSNFTLKIRSTKLEDSAMYFCASTGLRAPDPNQPQHFGDGTRLSIL.

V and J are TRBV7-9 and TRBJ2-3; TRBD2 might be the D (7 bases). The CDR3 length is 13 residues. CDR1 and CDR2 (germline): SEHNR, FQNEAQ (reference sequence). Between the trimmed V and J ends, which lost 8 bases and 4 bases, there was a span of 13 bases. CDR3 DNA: TGTGCCAGCGGTGCGGGGGCGTCAGATACGCAGTATTTT. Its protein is CASGAGASDTQYF.

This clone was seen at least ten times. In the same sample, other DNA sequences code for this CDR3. The CDR3, as DNA: TGTGCTAGTGTCCCCGGGAGCAGCCACACAGATACGCAGTATTTT. It is translated as CASVPGSSHTDTQYF. The chain recombines TRBV12-5 with TRBJ2-3; D is possibly TRBD2 (6 bases). The V end was cut by 7 bases, the J end by 2 bases, with 16 bases between. The CDR3 is 15 amino acids. Germline assignment: CDR1 LGHNT and CDR2 FRNRAP. Complete variable domain (other parts from reference TRBV12-5 and TRBJ2-3): DARVTQTPRHKVTEMGQEVTMRCQPILGHNTVFWYRQTMMQGLELLAYFRNRAPLDDSGMPKDRFSAEMPDATLATLKIQPSEPRDSAVYFCASVPGSSHTDTQYFGPGTRLTVL.

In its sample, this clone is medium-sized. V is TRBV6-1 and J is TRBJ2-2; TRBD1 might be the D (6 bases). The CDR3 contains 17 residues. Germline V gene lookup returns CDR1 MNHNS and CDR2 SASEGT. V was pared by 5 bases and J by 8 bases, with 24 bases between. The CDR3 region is CASSKTTGRGPRGELFF. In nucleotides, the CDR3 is TGTGCCAGCAGTAAAACTACAGGGCGTGGACCTCGGGGGGAGCTGTTTTTT.

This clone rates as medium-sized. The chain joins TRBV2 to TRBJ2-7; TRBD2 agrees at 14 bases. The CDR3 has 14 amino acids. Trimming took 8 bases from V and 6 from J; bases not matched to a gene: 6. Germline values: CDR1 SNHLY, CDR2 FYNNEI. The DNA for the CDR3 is TGTGCCAGCGTCGGCGGACTAGCGGGAGGCGAGCAGTACTTC. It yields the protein CASVGGLAGGEQYF.

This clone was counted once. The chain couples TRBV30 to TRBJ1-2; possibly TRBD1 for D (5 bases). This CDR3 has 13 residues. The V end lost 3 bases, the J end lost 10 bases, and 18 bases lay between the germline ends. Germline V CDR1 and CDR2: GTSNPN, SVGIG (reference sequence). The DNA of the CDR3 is TGTGCCTGGAGACCAGGTGACAGTCATGACTACACCTTC. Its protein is CAWRPGDSHDYTF. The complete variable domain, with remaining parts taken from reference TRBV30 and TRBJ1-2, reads SQTIHQWPATLVQPVGSPLSLECTVEGTSNPNLYWYRQAAGRGLQLLFYSVGIGQISSEVPQNLSASRPQDRQFILSSKKLLLSDSGFYLCAWRPGDSHDYTFGSGTRLTVV.

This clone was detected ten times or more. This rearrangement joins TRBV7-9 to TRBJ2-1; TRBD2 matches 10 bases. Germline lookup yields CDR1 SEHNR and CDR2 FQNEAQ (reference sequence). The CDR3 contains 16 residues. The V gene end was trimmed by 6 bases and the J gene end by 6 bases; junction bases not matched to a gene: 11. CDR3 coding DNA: TGTGCCAGCAGGCCGGGAGAGCGGGAGGGCCGCAATGAGCAGTTCTTC. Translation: CASRPGEREGRNEQFF.

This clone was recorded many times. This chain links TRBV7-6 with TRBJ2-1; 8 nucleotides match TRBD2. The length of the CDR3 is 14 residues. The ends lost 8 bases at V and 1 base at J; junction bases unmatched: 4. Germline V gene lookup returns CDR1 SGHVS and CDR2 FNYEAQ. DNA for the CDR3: TGTGCCAGCGGAGCGGGAGCGTCCTACAATGAGCAGTTCTTC. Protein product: CASGAGASYNEQFF.

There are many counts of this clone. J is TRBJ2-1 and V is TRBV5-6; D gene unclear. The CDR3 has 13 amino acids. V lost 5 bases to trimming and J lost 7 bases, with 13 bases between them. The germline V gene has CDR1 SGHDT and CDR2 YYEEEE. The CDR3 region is CASRESLRNEQFF. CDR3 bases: TGTGCCAGCAGGGAATCTTTAAGGAATGAGCAGTTCTTC.

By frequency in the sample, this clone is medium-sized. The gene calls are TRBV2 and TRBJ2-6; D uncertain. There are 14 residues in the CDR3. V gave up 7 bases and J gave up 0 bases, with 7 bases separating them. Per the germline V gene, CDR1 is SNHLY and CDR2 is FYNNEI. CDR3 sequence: CASMRLSGANVLTF. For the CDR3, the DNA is TGTGCCAGCATGCGGCTCTCTGGGGCCAACGTCCTGACTTTC.

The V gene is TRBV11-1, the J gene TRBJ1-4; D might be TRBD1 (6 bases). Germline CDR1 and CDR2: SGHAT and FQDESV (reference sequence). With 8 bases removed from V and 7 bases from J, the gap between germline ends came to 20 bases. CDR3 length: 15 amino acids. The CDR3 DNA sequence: TGTGCCAGCGGCGCAGGCAGGGGAGAGGGTGAAAAACTGTTTTTT. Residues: CASGAGRGEGEKLFF.